A selection of T cell receptor beta chains follows, all from one sample in a study of T cells after yellow fever vaccination. TCRdb called the 5' RACE reads again in MiXCR, with one record for every CDR3 protein. The table includes about 310,000 distinct CDR3 sequences, less than 4.5% detected once. This specimen was PBMCs, taken on the day of the yellow fever booster vaccination. Receptors originate from a man aged 18 to 30 who received the YFV17D yellow fever vaccine. The CDR3 runs from the conserved cysteine through the conserved F or W. The D gene is left open where the match is weak. A clone size is listed for some rows: how often the clone was seen (once, few, many), or a class if it is expanded.

abundance	v_gene	j_gene	d_gene	CDR3aa	CDR3nt
.	TRBV30	TRBJ2-7	TRBD1	CAWQTGGAGEQYF	TGTGCCTGGCAAACAGGGGGCGCGGGGGAGCAGTACTTC
many	TRBV20-1	TRBJ1-2	TRBD1	CSASVRDRGLGYTF	TGCAGTGCTAGTGTTCGGGACAGGGGGTTGGGCTACACCTTC
many	TRBV3-1	TRBJ2-2	.	CASSPLGQVDGELFF	TGTGCCAGCAGCCCGCTCGGCCAGGTTGACGGGGAGCTGTTTTTT
.	TRBV7-9	TRBJ2-7	.	CASSLDRRWQYF	TGTGCCAGCAGCTTAGACAGGCGATGGCAGTACTTC
many	TRBV5-4	TRBJ1-3	.	CASSIDGVHTIYF	TGTGCCAGCAGCATCGACGGGGTTCACACCATATATTTT
few	TRBV18	TRBJ2-3	TRBD1	CASSPPPGTGVFDTQYF	TGTGCCAGCTCACCACCTCCAGGGACAGGGGTCTTTGATACGCAGTATTTT
many	TRBV4-1	TRBJ2-5	TRBD2	CASSQGPSGGGPETQYF	TGCGCCAGCAGCCAGGGTCCTAGCGGGGGCGGCCCCGAGACCCAGTACTTC
many	TRBV4-3	TRBJ1-5	.	CASSQEFLSNQPQHF	TGCGCCAGCAGCCAAGAATTTTTGAGCAATCAGCCCCAGCATTTT
many	TRBV7-3	TRBJ2-2	.	CASSLLGGQNTGELFF	TGTGCCAGCAGCTTACTTGGGGGGCAGAACACCGGGGAGCTGTTTTTT
.	TRBV20-1	TRBJ2-3	.	CSAGASTDTQYF	TGCAGTGCGGGGGCTAGCACAGATACGCAGTATTTT
many	TRBV3-1	TRBJ2-2	.	CASSQGNRLRLFF	TGTGCCAGCAGCCAAGGGAATAGGTTGAGGCTGTTTTTT
many	TRBV5-5	TRBJ2-1	TRBD2	CASSLGPSGGITYNEQFF	TGTGCCAGCAGCTTGGGTCCTAGCGGGGGCATCACCTACAATGAGCAGTTCTTC
many	TRBV29-1	TRBJ1-1	.	CSGILAGSEAFF	TGCAGCGGAATACTGGCAGGGTCTGAAGCTTTCTTT
.	TRBV7-9	TRBJ1-1	TRBD1	CASSLEGTDTEAFF	TGTGCCAGCAGCTTAGAAGGGACAGACACTGAAGCTTTCTTT
few	TRBV11-2	TRBJ2-7	.	CASSLAGVWYEQYF	TGTGCCAGCAGCTTAGCGGGGGTGTGGTACGAGCAGTACTTC
many	TRBV7-9	TRBJ1-2	TRBD1	CASIGTDLNYGYTF	TGTGCCAGCATCGGGACAGACCTAAACTATGGCTACACCTTC
few	TRBV6-6	TRBJ2-3	.	CALRGPGTDTQYF	TGTGCCCTTCGGGGTCCTGGCACAGATACGCAGTATTTT
few	TRBV4-3	TRBJ2-3	.	CASSQTGTGQADTQYF	TGCGCCAGCAGCCAGACCGGGACGGGGCAGGCAGATACGCAGTATTTT
few	TRBV20-1	TRBJ1-2	.	CSASGVGGPGYTF	TGCAGTGCTAGCGGTGTAGGGGGGCCTGGCTACACCTTC
few	TRBV9	TRBJ1-1	.	CASSVATGFDTEAFF	TGTGCCAGCAGCGTAGCTACGGGTTTCGACACTGAAGCTTTCTTT
many	TRBV12-3/TRBV12-4	TRBJ2-5	.	CASSNTNQGRLETQYF	TGTGCCAGCAGTAACACGAACCAGGGTCGGCTGGAGACCCAGTACTTC
.	TRBV28	TRBJ2-5	.	CASTKGGRETQYF	TGTGCCAGCACGAAAGGAGGTCGAGAGACCCAGTACTTC
many	TRBV27	TRBJ2-1	.	CASSSFNEQFF	TGTGCCAGCAGTTCGTTCAATGAGCAGTTCTTC
few	TRBV6-5	TRBJ2-1	.	CASSPTRVESYYNEQFF	TGTGCCAGCAGTCCCACCAGGGTGGAATCTTACTACAATGAGCAGTTCTTC
many	TRBV15	TRBJ1-1	.	CATSRDPQASTEAFF	TGTGCCACCAGCAGAGATCCCCAGGCAAGCACTGAAGCTTTCTTT
few	TRBV5-1	TRBJ1-3	.	CASTLGVSGNTIYF	TGCGCCAGCACCTTGGGGGTCTCTGGAAACACCATATATTTT
few	TRBV20-1	TRBJ2-7	.	CSASLGTEYEQYF	TGCAGTGCTAGTCTGGGGACCGAATACGAGCAGTACTTC
many	TRBV7-9	TRBJ2-1	.	CASSITGAGNEQFF	TGTGCCAGCAGTATAACGGGGGCAGGGAATGAGCAGTTCTTC
many	TRBV5-1	TRBJ1-4	.	CASSSTGSVREKLFF	TGCGCCAGCAGCTCCACAGGGTCGGTTAGGGAAAAACTGTTTTTT
.	TRBV20-1	TRBJ1-1	TRBD1	CSARIQGTRVNTEAFF	TGCAGTGCTAGAATACAGGGGACTCGTGTGAACACTGAAGCTTTCTTT
.	TRBV11-2	TRBJ1-4	.	CASTWLATNEKLFF	TGTGCCAGCACATGGCTAGCAACTAATGAAAAACTGTTTTTT
many	TRBV7-8	TRBJ2-7	.	CASSARYGTPYYEQYF	TGTGCCAGCAGCGCTAGATACGGGACTCCCTATTACGAGCAGTACTTC
.	TRBV20-1	TRBJ2-7	.	CSAKRQVSYEQYF	TGCAGTGCTAAAAGACAGGTGTCCTACGAGCAGTACTTC
.	TRBV12-3/TRBV12-4	TRBJ2-3	TRBD1	CASTVQGTDTQYF	TGTGCCAGCACCGTACAGGGGACAGATACGCAGTATTTT
many	TRBV5-1	TRBJ2-5	.	CASSDRQAQETQYF	TGCGCCAGCAGCGATCGACAGGCGCAAGAGACCCAGTACTTC